A single sample gave rise to the 3 T cell receptor beta chains below, sequenced in a study of CD8 T cells in ankylosing spondylitis. Each CDR3 protein gets one entry after TCRdb re-called the 5' RACE reads with MiXCR. The table has 250,000 to 350,000 distinct CDR3 sequences, about 19% seen once. Sequenced: blood, either unsorted or a sorted T cell fraction (not recorded which). These receptors originate from a male donor with ankylosing spondylitis or in good health (not recorded which).

This clonotype was counted a few times. J is TRBJ2-3 and V is TRBV5-1; 12 nucleotides align to TRBD2. The CDR3 extends over 18 amino acids. CDR1 SGHRS and CDR2 YFSETQ come from the germline V gene. V lost 0 bases and J lost 2; bases outside the gene matches: 7. CDR3: CASSLGTGTSGFTDTQYF. The DNA of the CDR3 is TGCGCCAGCAGCTTGGGGACCGGGACTAGCGGGTTCACAGATACGCAGTATTTT.

This chain uses TRBV6-1 with TRBJ2-2; 9 bases align to TRBD2. V dropped 5 bases and J dropped 7; count of bases not matched to a gene: 8. The CDR3 spans 15 residues. From germline, CDR1 is MNHNS and CDR2 SASEGT. The CDR3 DNA reads TGTGCCAGCAGTCCCCGCCGACTAGCGGTCGGGGAGCTGTTTTTT. It codes for CASSPRRLAVGELFF.

This clonotype was observed a handful of times. The chain combines TRBV9 with TRBJ1-2; tentative D call: TRBD1 (5 bases). V lost 4 bases, J lost 4 bases, and 11 bases lay in between. The CDR3 runs to 13 residues. The germline V gene has CDR1 SGDLS and CDR2 YYNGEE. CDR3 sequence (DNA): TGTGCCAGCAGCCCTGGGACCTTCTATGGCTACACCTTC. Residues: CASSPGTFYGYTF.